Sequencing of this T cell receptor (beta chain) was carried out in a study of early T cells in non-severe SARS-CoV-2 infection. The table lists this clonotype with many counts. The CDR3 is 16 amino acids. In germline, CDR1 is LNHDA, CDR2 SQIVND (reference sequence). With 6 bases clipped from V and 4 bases from J, the junction kept 3 bases outside the gene matches. MiXCR, run by TCRdb on the 5' RACE reads, gives a single entry per CDR3 protein. Of over 90,000 distinct CDR3 sequences in the sample, about an eighth were seen once. The chain employs TRBV19 and TRBJ2-2; 15 bases match TRBD2. This receptor was taken from an adult who was a healthcare worker with PCR-confirmed SARS-CoV-2 infection or an uninfected control (not recorded which). Sequencing input: whole blood. The CDR3 loop reads CASRGLAGGPTGELFF. For the CDR3, the DNA is TGTGCCAGTAGGGGACTAGCGGGAGGCCCCACCGGGGAGCTGTTTTTT.